The T cell receptor beta chain under discussion was sequenced for a study of cytomegalovirus exposure and HLA in healthy donors. Study-level results: Investigators reported approximately 150 TCR beta chains as tied to cytomegalovirus.

Some clones are missing from TCRdb's copy, which holds only in-frame ones; the method was immunoSEQ multiplex PCR. The sample records about 160,000 clones, approximately 90% being singletons. This CDR3 spans 13 amino acids. Germline V gives CDR1 SGHDT, CDR2 YYEEEE. Trimming took off 2 bases at V and 1 base at J, with 6 bases between the two ends. Points on this clone: Antigen specificity is unknown.

Sequenced: PBMCs. This receptor was taken from a man aged 18 to 30 in good health and CMV-seronegative. This chain joins TRBV5-6 and TRBJ1-1; D gene unclear. This CDR3 is CASSLPGNTEAFF. CDR3 nucleotide sequence: TGTGCCAGCAGCTTACCCGGGAACACTGAAGCTTTCTTT.